The subject of this entry is one T cell receptor beta chain. Its target is unknown. Treatment indicated: some 20 received Ad26.COV2.S at low or high dose, single or two shots; several received placebo; per-sample allocation not given. Sampling took place 63 days after the first vaccine or placebo injection. This sample is drawn from a study of Ad26.COV2.S vaccination and SARS-CoV-2 variants. Study-wide background: Donor was assigned to the Ad26.COV2.S arm of trial COV1001. The study gave Ad26.COV2.S intramuscularly, once or twice 56 days apart. General study points: Possibly, TCR breadth and depth analyses underestimated total T cell responses.

TCRdb keeps only in-frame clones here, not all; method: immunoSEQ multiplex PCR. The sample lists about 500,000 clones, about 89% occurring once. This TCR was recovered from a person between 18 and 60 years old who received the Ad26.COV2.S COVID-19 vaccine or a placebo. The sequencing used peripheral blood, collected in a trial of Ad26.COV2.S vaccine versus placebo.

CDR3 bases: TGTGCCAGCAGCCAAAGGGGGCGTCTTACCATGCAAAGGGATTTGGATGGCTACACCTTC. Its protein is CASSQRGRLTMQRDLDGYTF. The J gene is TRBJ1-2, the V gene TRBV14; 7 bases fit TRBD1. Germline V gene sequence: CDR1 SGHDN, CDR2 FVKESK. CDR3 length: 20 amino acids. V trimming: 2 bases; J trimming: 6 bases; junction bases outside the gene matches: 24.